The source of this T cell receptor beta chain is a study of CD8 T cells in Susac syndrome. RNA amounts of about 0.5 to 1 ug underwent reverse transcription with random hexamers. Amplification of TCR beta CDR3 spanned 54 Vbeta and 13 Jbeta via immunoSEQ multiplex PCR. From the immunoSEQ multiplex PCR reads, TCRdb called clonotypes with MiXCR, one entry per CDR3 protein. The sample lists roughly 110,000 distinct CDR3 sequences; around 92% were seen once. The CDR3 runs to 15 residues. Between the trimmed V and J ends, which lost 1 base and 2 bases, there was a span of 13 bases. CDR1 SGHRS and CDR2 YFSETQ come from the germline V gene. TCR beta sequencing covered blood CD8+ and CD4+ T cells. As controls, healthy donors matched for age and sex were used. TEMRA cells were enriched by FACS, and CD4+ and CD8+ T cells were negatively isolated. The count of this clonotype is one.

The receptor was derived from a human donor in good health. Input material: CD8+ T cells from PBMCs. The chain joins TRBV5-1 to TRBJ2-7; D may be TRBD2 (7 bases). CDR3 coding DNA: TGCGCCAGCAGCTTGACTGCCGGGGGGCCCTACGAGCAGTACTTC. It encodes CASSLTAGGPYEQYF. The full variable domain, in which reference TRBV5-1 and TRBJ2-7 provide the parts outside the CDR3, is KAGVTQTPRYLIKTRGQQVTLSCSPISGHRSVSWYQQTPGQGLQFLFEYFSETQRNKGNFPGRFSGRQFSNSRSEMNVSTLELGDSALYLCASSLTAGGPYEQYFGPGTRLTVT.